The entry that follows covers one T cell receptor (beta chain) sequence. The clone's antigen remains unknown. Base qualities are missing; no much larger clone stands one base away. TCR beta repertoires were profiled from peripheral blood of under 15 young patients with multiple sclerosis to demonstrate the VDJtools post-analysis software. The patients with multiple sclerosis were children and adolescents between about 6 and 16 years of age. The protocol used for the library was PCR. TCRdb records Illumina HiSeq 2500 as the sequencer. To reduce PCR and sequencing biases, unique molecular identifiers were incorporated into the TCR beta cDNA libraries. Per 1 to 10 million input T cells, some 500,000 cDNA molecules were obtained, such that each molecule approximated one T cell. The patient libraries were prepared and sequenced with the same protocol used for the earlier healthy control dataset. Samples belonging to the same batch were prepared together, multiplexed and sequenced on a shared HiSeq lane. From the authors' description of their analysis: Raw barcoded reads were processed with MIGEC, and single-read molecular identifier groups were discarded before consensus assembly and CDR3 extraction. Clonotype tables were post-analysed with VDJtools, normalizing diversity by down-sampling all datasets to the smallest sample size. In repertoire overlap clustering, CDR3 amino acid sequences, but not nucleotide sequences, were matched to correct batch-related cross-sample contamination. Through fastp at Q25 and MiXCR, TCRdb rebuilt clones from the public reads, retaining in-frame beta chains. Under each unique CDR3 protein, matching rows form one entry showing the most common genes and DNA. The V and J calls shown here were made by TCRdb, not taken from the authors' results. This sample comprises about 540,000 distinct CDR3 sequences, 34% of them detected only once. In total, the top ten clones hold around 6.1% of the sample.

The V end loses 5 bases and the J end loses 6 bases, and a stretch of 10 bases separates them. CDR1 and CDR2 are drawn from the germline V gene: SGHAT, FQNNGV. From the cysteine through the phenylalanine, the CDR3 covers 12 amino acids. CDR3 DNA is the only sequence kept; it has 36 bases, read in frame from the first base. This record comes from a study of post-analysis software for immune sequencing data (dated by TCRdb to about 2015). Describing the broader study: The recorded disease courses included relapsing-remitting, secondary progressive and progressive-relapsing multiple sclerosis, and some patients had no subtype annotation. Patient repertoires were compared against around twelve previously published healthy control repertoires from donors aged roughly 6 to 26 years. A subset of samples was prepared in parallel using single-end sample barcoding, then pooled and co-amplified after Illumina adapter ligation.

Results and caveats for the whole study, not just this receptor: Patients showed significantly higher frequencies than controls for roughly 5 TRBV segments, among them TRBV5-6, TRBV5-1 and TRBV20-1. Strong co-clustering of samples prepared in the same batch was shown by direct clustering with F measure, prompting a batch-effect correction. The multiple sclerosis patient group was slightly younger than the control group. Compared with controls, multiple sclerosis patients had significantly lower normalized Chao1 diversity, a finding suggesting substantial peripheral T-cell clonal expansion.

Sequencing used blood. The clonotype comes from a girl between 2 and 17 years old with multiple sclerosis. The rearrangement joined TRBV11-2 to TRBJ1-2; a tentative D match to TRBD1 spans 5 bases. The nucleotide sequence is TGTGCCAGCAGCAGGGACGGGGATGGCTACACCTTC. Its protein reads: CASSRDGDGYTF. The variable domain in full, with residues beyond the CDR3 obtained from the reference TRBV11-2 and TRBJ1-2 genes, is EAGVAQSPRYKIIEKRQSVAFWCNPISGHATLYWYQQILGQGPKLLIQFQNNGVVDDSQLPKDRFSAERLKGVDSTLKIQPAKLEDSAVYLCASSRDGDGYTFGSGTRLTVV.